This is a list of T cell receptor beta chains from one sample in a study of shared T cell receptors in the human thymus. The protocol was immunoSEQ multiplex PCR, while the TCRdb copy is restricted to in-frame clones and leaves out a portion. The sample lists some 760,000 clones, approximately 85% occurring once. These data also formed part of another study, on human thymus T cells.

Input material: thymocytes. Receptor source: a girl in the first two years of life with a congenital heart defect. Each CDR3 is given without its conserved first and last residue. The order of the fields is V gene, J gene, CDR3 protein.

>TRBV7-9|TRBJ1-2
ASSLAGKGQGAKFYGYT
>TRBV7-9|TRBJ2-7
ASSLTGTGPYEQY
>TRBV7-9|TRBJ1-1
ASSFIGRGVFVAF
>TRBV18|TRBJ1-5
ASSPLTGDQPQH
>TRBV4-1|TRBJ2-5
ASSQDGGGGAEETQY
>TRBV5-8|TRBJ1-5
ASGENSNQPQH
>TRBV5-4|TRBJ1-2
ASSLETVFGGYT
>TRBV28|TRBJ1-2
ASSSAFGQHGYT
>TRBV14|TRBJ1-1
ASSQLGRTNTEAF
>TRBV4-3|TRBJ2-7
ASSQDRSGPYEQY
>TRBV7-9|TRBJ2-1
ASSLRLGDRDEQF
>TRBV6-6|TRBJ2-1
ASIDRENRSNEQF
>TRBV5-4|TRBJ1-2
ASSSSRGEKDYGYT
>TRBV6-5|TRBJ1-1
ASREPGQTEAF
>TRBV7-9|TRBJ1-2
ASKTLHYTDRDYGYT
>TRBV2|TRBJ2-1
ARRTYNEQF
>TRBV27|TRBJ1-1
ASSLKDRMNTEAF
>TRBV7-9|TRBJ1-1
ASRPSGPILNTEAF
>TRBV5-1|TRBJ1-2
ASSPTQYGGVGYT
>TRBV25-1|TRBJ1-6
ASSPLRDSYNSPLH
>TRBV7-2|TRBJ1-1
ASSFDRVLVGAF
>TRBV18|TRBJ1-2
ASSPLCGQGYNYGYT
>TRBV25-1|TRBJ2-2
ASSERPPANTGELF
>TRBV9|TRBJ1-4
ASSVGTLGQGDFEKLF
>TRBV7-6|TRBJ2-7
ASSLDRGVKYEQY
>TRBV6-1|TRBJ1-3
ASSEGRVGNTIY
>TRBV6-1|TRBJ2-3
ASSATTTGPSTDTQY
>TRBV12-5|TRBJ2-5
ASVTCEDRARETQY
>TRBV13|TRBJ1-6
ASSLARGIGSPLH
>TRBV4-3|TRBJ2-1
ASSLMRASDTYNEQF
>TRBV4-1|TRBJ1-6
ASSQGAGKYSPLH
>TRBV11-2|TRBJ2-5
ASSPGTSSSTQY
>TRBV7-8|TRBJ2-7
ASSLGRGHNEQY
>TRBV20-1|TRBJ1-1
SATTGHRAF
>TRBV7-2|TRBJ1-1
ASSYGTEAF
>TRBV7-6|TRBJ2-1
ASSLGGDRGTIRPYNEQF
>TRBV4-1|TRBJ2-5
ASSQERREGRETQY
>TRBV7-9|TRBJ1-2
ASRPRTGGIYGYT
>TRBV4-1|TRBJ1-5
ASSQDPAGSGNQPQH
>TRBV11-1|TRBJ1-2
ASSRRTAADFNYGYT
>TRBV5-1|TRBJ2-7
ASSLAFPHRGRYEQY
>TRBV4-1|TRBJ1-1
ASSQLDGENTEAF
>TRBV14|TRBJ1-4
ASSQTVEKLF
>TRBV4-3|TRBJ1-3
ASSQTPLRQDLERNTIY
>TRBV7-9|TRBJ1-4
ASSQTTVPTNEKLF
>TRBV4-1|TRBJ1-2
ASSQDPTGGLGGYT
>TRBV19|TRBJ1-2
ASSIENSYGYT
>TRBV25-1|TRBJ1-3
VPISGNTIY
>TRBV20-1|TRBJ2-5
SASCEETQY
>TRBV19|TRBJ1-5
ASSIGSPHSNQPQH
>TRBV7-9|TRBJ1-2
ASSLPGQSSSVYGYT
>TRBV12-5|TRBJ2-1
ASGFEQRRDEQF
>TRBV5-6|.
ASSLSEDTGGYEQY
>TRBV14|TRBJ2-7
ASSQDPDRDNEQY